This TCR beta chain originates from a study of EBV T-cell therapy then PD-1 blockade in nasopharyngeal carcinoma (dated by TCRdb to about 2021). Genomic DNA was extracted from sorted cells using the Qiagen DNeasy Kit. The immunoSEQ platform was used for deep sequencing of the TCR beta chain. From the authors' description of their analysis: Repertoire data analysis was performed with the immunoSEQ Analyzer software. TCRdb stores this immuneACCESS table with in-frame sequences only. Part of the clones is absent; in the studies checked, under half of the shortfall reflects unresolved V genes, and no reason is known for the rest. That table is the source of V, J and clone size, and D and trimming were worked out from the DNA. Across this sample there are about 22,000 clones, with approximately 83% seen only once. Of the sample, approximately 25% is held by the ten largest clones. CDR1 and CDR2 were assigned from the germline V gene as SGDLS and YYNGEE. V was cut back by 0 bases and J by 3 bases, leaving a gap of 18 bases between them. The CDR3 goes from the cysteine to the phenylalanine over 18 residues. The sequence is cut down to CDR3 DNA, 54 bases in frame from base 1.

Explained via the paper, the treatment or condition label denotes: AdE1-LMPpoly-expanded autologous EBV-specific T-cell therapy followed by anti-PD-1 nivolumab. With respect to this clone: What antigen it recognizes has not been identified. No quality values exist for individual bases; no much larger clone is one base distant.

The receptor was derived from a man aged 35 to 55 with nasopharyngeal carcinoma. This specimen was CD8+ T cells from blood, taken at day -245 from a patient whose treatment included autologous EBV-specific T cells and nivolumab. The V and J genes are TRBV9 and TRBJ2-2; the D call is tentative, TRBD1 or TRBD2, as each matches 5 bases. The CDR3 protein: CASSVAYATEGDTGELFF. The DNA sequence reads TGTGCCAGCAGCGTAGCTTATGCGACAGAGGGAGACACCGGGGAGCTGTTTTTT.